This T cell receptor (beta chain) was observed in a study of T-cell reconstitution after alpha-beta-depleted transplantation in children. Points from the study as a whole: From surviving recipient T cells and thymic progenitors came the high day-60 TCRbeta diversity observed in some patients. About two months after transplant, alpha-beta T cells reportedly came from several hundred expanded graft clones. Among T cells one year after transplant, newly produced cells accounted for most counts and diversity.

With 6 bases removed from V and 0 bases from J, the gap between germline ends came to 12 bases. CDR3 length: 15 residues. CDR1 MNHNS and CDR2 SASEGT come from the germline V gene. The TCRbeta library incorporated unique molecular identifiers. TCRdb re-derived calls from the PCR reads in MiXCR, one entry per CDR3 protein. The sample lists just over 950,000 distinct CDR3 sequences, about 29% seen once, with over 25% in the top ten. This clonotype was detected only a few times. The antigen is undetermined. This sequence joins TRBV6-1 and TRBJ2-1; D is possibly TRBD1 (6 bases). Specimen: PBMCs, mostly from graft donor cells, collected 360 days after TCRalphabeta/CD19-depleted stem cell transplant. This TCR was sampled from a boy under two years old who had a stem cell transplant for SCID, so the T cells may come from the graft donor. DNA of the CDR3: TGTGCCAGCAGGGACAGACCGAGCTCCTACAATGAGCAGTTCTTC. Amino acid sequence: CASRDRPSSYNEQFF.